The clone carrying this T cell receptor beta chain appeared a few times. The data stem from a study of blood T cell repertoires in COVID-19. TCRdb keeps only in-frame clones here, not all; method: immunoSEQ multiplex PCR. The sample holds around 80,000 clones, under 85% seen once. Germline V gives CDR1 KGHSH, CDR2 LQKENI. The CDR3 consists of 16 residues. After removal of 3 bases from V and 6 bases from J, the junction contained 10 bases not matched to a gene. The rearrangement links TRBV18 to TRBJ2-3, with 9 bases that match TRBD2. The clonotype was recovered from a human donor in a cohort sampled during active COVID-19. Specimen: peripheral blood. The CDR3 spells CASSPQGLARGDTQYF. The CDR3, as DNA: TGTGCCAGCTCACCGCAGGGACTAGCAAGGGGTGATACGCAGTATTTT.